This T cell receptor beta chain was sequenced for a study of blood T cell repertoires in COVID-19. Study at large: Acute and convalescent COVID-19 specimens originated in the United States, Italy and Spain. In each case, the material was cDNA or gDNA derived from T cells, B-cell-depleted T cells, or PBMCs.

Original analysis: Quantification of nucleated cells was approximated via reference gene primer amplification. Profiling relied on immunoSEQ multiplex PCR, and the TCRdb table lists in-frame clones only, not all of them. For V, J and clone size, that table is used; D and trimming come from the DNA. This table has over 250,000 clones, approximately 87% appearing once. A single count supports this clone. Germline CDR1 LNHDA, CDR2 SQIVND (reference sequence). V was trimmed by 6 bases and J by 2 bases, leaving 14 bases between them. There are 15 residues in the CDR3. The sequenced material came from peripheral blood. V is TRBV19 and J is TRBJ1-3, with D maybe TRBD1 (5 bases). The TCR comes from a woman aged 35 to 49 who had recovered from COVID-19. CDR3 sequence (DNA): TGTGCCAGTAGAGGGGCCGGGGAGGCTGGAAACACCATATATTTT. Amino acid sequence: CASRGAGEAGNTIYF.